The 15 T cell receptor beta chains in this list originate from one sample, sequenced in a study of beta chain features in type 1 diabetes. Overall study results and limits: Shortening of TCRB CDR3s, moderate but significant, appeared in all four CD4+ subsets of Type 1 diabetes patients.

Of the isolated RNA, all was reverse transcribed, and so the sequenced material was expressed TCRB transcripts. Assay used: immunoSEQ multiplex PCR; TCRdb lists only in-frame clones, some missing. The data contain hundreds of thousands of clones, around an eighth of them seen just once; the ten biggest clones take up approximately 0.021%. The antigens of these receptors remain unknown. The sample consisted of naive CD4+ T cells from blood. These receptor sequences come from a man younger than 30 with type 1 diabetes.

This clone was seen more than once but under ten times. The same CDR3 also results from other DNA sequences found in this sample. The V call is TRBV29-1, the J call TRBJ2-7; D unclear. The CDR3 loop spans 10 amino acids. Trimming pared 4 bases from V and 3 bases from J, leaving 4 bases between. The germline CDR1 and CDR2 sequences are SQVTM and ANQGSEA. For the CDR3, the DNA is TGCAGCGTTGGTGGCTACGAGCAGTACTTC. This sequence encodes CSVGGYEQYF.

This clone was seen a handful of times. The V gene is TRBV6-6, the J gene TRBJ1-2; D remains unclear. Germline V gene lookup returns CDR1 MNHNY and CDR2 SVGAGI (reference sequence). This CDR3 contains 11 residues. Trimming pared 8 bases from V and 0 bases from J, leaving 4 bases between. The CDR3 here is CASETNYGYTF. In DNA, the CDR3 is TGTGCCAGCGAAACTAACTATGGCTACACCTTC.

This clone was counted only a few times. J is TRBJ2-1 and V is TRBV28; D is possibly TRBD2 (5 bases). The length of the CDR3 is 14 residues. The germline V gene has CDR1 MDHEN and CDR2 SYDVKM. Trimming took off 8 bases at V and 3 bases at J, with 14 bases between the two ends. The CDR3 loop reads CASAQAGYYNEQFF. In DNA form, the CDR3 reads TGTGCCAGCGCTCAGGCGGGCTACTACAATGAGCAGTTCTTC. The full variable domain, in which reference TRBV28 and TRBJ2-1 provide the parts outside the CDR3, is DVKVTQSSRYLVKRTGEKVFLECVQDMDHENMFWYRQDPGLGLRLIYFSYDVKMKEKGDIPEGYSVSREKKERFSLILESASTNQTSMYLCASAQAGYYNEQFFGPGTRLTVL.

V usage is TRBV5-4 and J usage is TRBJ1-2; possible D gene TRBD1, 5 bases. Germline CDR1 reads SGHNT; CDR2 reads YYREEE (reference sequence). V shed 4 bases and J shed 5 bases, with 18 bases lying between them. CDR3 length: 15 amino acids. The DNA for the CDR3 is TGTGCCAGCAGCGCCCGGGACCGAGAATCGTATGGCTACACCTTC. Translation: CASSARDRESYGYTF.

This sequence joins TRBV7-6 and TRBJ2-5, with 9 bases that match TRBD2. Trimming took 3 bases from V and 3 from J; bases not matched to a gene: 2. The CDR3 is 14 amino acids. From germline, CDR1 is SGHVS and CDR2 FNYEAQ. For the CDR3, the DNA is TGTGCCAGCAGCTTGGCTAGCGGGAAAGAGACCCAGTACTTC. Encoded protein: CASSLASGKETQYF.

This clone was detected only a few times. This chain links TRBV6-6 with TRBJ1-1; D is perhaps TRBD1 (6 bases). Germline CDR1 reads MNHNY; CDR2 reads SVGAGI (reference sequence). V was shortened by 4 bases and J by 1 base, with 13 bases between the two germline ends. This CDR3 has 15 residues. CDR3 protein: CASSLGGGANTEAFF. As DNA, the CDR3 is TGTGCCAGCAGTTTGGGAGGGGGGGCGAACACTGAAGCTTTCTTT.

The rearrangement joins TRBV29-1 to TRBJ1-1; D might be TRBD1 (5 bases). CDR3 length: 12 amino acids. Looked up from germline, CDR1 is SQVTM and CDR2 is ANQGSEA. Trimming removed 6 bases from V and 1 base from J, with 9 bases in between. The CDR3 nucleotides are TGCAGCGTGGGACTGGGGAACACTGAAGCTTTCTTT. Protein: CSVGLGNTEAFF.

V and J are TRBV10-3 and TRBJ1-2; 10 bases line up with TRBD1. Trimming at V came to 9 bases and at J to 3 bases, leaving 4 bases not matched to a gene. The CDR3 is 13 amino acids. From germline, CDR1 is ENHRY and CDR2 SYGVKD. The DNA for the CDR3 is TGTGCCATAGGACAGGGGGAGGACTATGGCTACACCTTC. Translating it yields CAIGQGEDYGYTF.

The chain couples TRBV30 to TRBJ1-2; no clear D gene. The CDR3 is 12 residues long. Per germline, CDR1 GTSNPN and CDR2 SVGIG (reference sequence). V was trimmed by 4 bases and J by 8 bases, leaving 14 bases between them. In DNA, the CDR3 is TGTGCCTGGAATATTGGAGGCGTGGGCTACACCTTC. Its translation: CAWNIGGVGYTF.

This chain uses TRBV28 with TRBJ2-1; no clear D. Looked up from germline, CDR1 is MDHEN and CDR2 is SYDVKM. V lost 5 bases, J lost 0 bases, and 5 bases lay in between. The CDR3 has 13 residues. The CDR3 sequence is CASSRVSYNEQFF. Written as DNA, the CDR3 is TGTGCCAGCAGTCGGGTCTCCTACAATGAGCAGTTCTTC.

This sequence joins TRBV29-1 and TRBJ1-2; D is uncertain. V was trimmed by 3 bases and J by 8 bases, leaving 10 bases between them. The germline V gene has CDR1 SQVTM and CDR2 ANQGSEA. The CDR3 sequence is 11 residues long. The CDR3 DNA reads as TGCAGCGTTGATGTAGGGCTGGGCTACACCTTC. Its translation is CSVDVGLGYTF.

The chain uses TRBV20-1 and TRBJ1-2, with TRBD1 matching over 8 bases. This CDR3 region has 11 residues. From germline, CDR1 is DFQATT and CDR2 SNEGSKA (reference sequence). The DNA for the CDR3 is TGCAGCTTGGACAGGGACTATGGCTACACCTTC. It is translated as CSLDRDYGYTF.

This clone was detected only a few times. The rearrangement joins TRBV30 to TRBJ2-7, with a possible D match to TRBD1 (6 bases). Trimming took 0 bases from V and 9 from J, leaving 12 bases between them. CDR1 and CDR2 (germline): GTSNPN, SVGIG (reference sequence). This CDR3 contains 12 residues. The CDR3 is CAWSVGGTLQYF. The CDR3 DNA reads TGTGCCTGGAGTGTAGGTGGGACATTGCAGTACTTC. Full variable domain (rest looked up from reference TRBV30 and TRBJ2-7): SQTIHQWPATLVQPVGSPLSLECTVEGTSNPNLYWYRQAAGRGLQLLFYSVGIGQISSEVPQNLSASRPQDRQFILSSKKLLLSDSGFYLCAWSVGGTLQYFGPGTRLTVT.

The sample holds one count of this clone. CDR3 coding DNA: TGTGCCAGCAGCTTGGCCGTGGGGCCCCAAGAGACCCAGTACTTC. The encoded protein is CASSLAVGPQETQYF. The V gene is TRBV5-4, the J gene TRBJ2-5; weak D call: TRBD1 (5 bases). The CDR3 is 15 residues long. Germline CDR1 is SGHNT and CDR2 is YYREEE (reference sequence). V lost 0 bases, J lost 1 base, and 10 bases lay in between.

This clone was observed a handful of times. The chain joins TRBV29-1 to TRBJ1-4, with D possibly matching TRBD1 (5 bases). The CDR3 extends over 14 amino acids. The germline gives CDR1 SQVTM, CDR2 ANQGSEA. V was trimmed by 6 bases and J by 5 bases, leaving 16 bases between them. The CDR3 is CSVGEEPENEKLFF. In nucleotides, the CDR3 is TGCAGCGTGGGGGAGGAGCCCGAGAATGAAAAACTGTTTTTT.